The 9 T cell receptor beta chains below come from one sample, sequenced in a study of T-cell memory formation after mild COVID-19. MiXCR was run by TCRdb on the 5' RACE reads, yielding one entry per CDR3 protein. Here the sample spans more than 400,000 distinct CDR3 sequences, about 20% being singletons. The material sequenced was PBMCs or a T cell subset sorted from them (not recorded which). Receptors originate from an adult woman who had mild COVID-19 (a few samples of this study predate the infection). Cell type and time point are not known.

The rearrangement joins TRBV4-3 to TRBJ2-1; D assignment may be TRBD1 or TRBD2 (5 bases each). Germline V CDR1 and CDR2: LGHNA, YSLEER. CDR3 length: 15 residues. Trimming cost V 5 bases and J 4 bases, with 15 bases left between them. The CDR3 loop is CASSGTSEGYNEQFF. CDR3 DNA: TGCGCCAGCAGCGGGACCTCCGAGGGATACAATGAGCAGTTCTTC.

The table lists this clonotype with a few counts. This rearrangement joins TRBV3-1 to TRBJ2-5; the D gene is possibly TRBD2 (6 bases). Germline lookup yields CDR1 LGHDT and CDR2 YNNKEL (reference sequence). Trimming took off 0 bases at V and 1 base at J, with 6 bases between the two ends. The CDR3 runs to 14 residues. The CDR3 reads CASSQDGGQETQYF. In nucleotides, the CDR3 is TGTGCCAGCAGCCAAGACGGGGGCCAAGAGACCCAGTACTTC.

The chain joins TRBV5-1 to TRBJ2-1, with 13 bases matching TRBD2. Trimming took 5 bases from V and 2 from J; bases not matched to a gene: 16. Germline CDR1 is SGHRS and CDR2 is YFSETQ. The CDR3 covers 20 residues. The CDR3 region has the DNA TGCGCCAGCAGTCCCCTTCCGGGACTAGCGGGGTTGTTCACCTACAATGAGCAGTTCTTC. Residues: CASSPLPGLAGLFTYNEQFF.

This chain joins TRBV29-1 and TRBJ1-1, with D maybe TRBD1 (5 bases). The length of the CDR3 is 15 residues. Germline loops: CDR1 SQVTM, CDR2 ANQGSEA. V lost 4 bases to trimming and J lost 0 bases, with 15 bases between them. The CDR3 protein is CSVGGLGVMNTEAFF. As DNA, the CDR3 is TGCAGCGTTGGCGGGCTGGGGGTAATGAACACTGAAGCTTTCTTT.

CDR3 nucleotides: TGTGCCAGCAGCTTGACGGTCCAGGGCGTGGGAACTGAAGCTTTCTTT. It encodes CASSLTVQGVGTEAFF. The chain combines TRBV5-6 with TRBJ1-1, with D possibly matching TRBD1 (5 bases). CDR3 length: 16 amino acids. Trimming shortened V by 1 base and J by 5 bases, and 18 bases separated the two germline ends. Germline values: CDR1 SGHDT, CDR2 YYEEEE.

The chain is built from TRBV19 and TRBJ2-1, with TRBD2 identical over 16 bases. With 4 bases clipped from V and 9 bases from J, the junction kept 6 bases outside the gene matches. The germline CDR1 and CDR2 sequences are LNHDA and SQIVND (reference sequence). This CDR3 has 16 amino acids. CDR3 nucleotide sequence: TGTGCCAGTAGTAGAGGGACTAGCGGGAGGGAGGGTGAGCAGTTCTTC. It codes for CASSRGTSGREGEQFF.

This clonotype has only a few counts. The chain recombines TRBV29-1 with TRBJ1-1; D perhaps matches TRBD1 (5 bases). V was cut by 7 bases and J by 6 bases, with 9 bases left in between. The CDR3 totals 10 residues. Germline loops: CDR1 SQVTM, CDR2 ANQGSEA. In nucleotides, the CDR3 is TGCAGCGGAGGGGTTGCTGAAGCTTTCTTT. Translated: CSGGVAEAFF.

This clonotype was observed a few times. V and J are TRBV7-2 and TRBJ1-1, with 7 positions matching TRBD1. The CDR3 is 14 amino acids. The V gene end was trimmed by 2 bases and the J gene end by 6 bases; junction bases not matched to a gene: 6. CDR1 is SGHTA, CDR2 FQGNSA, per germline. The CDR3 DNA sequence: TGTGCCAGCAGCTTATCAGGGGGGATGGCTGAAGCTTTCTTT. It yields the protein CASSLSGGMAEAFF.

The chain recombines TRBV7-6 with TRBJ2-1; 13 bases are a match to TRBD2. Germline V gene data show CDR1 as SGHVS and CDR2 as FNYEAQ. This CDR3 spans 13 amino acids. Trimming cost V 6 bases and J 10 bases; bases outside gene matches: 3. The CDR3: CASRGLAGWEQFF. In DNA form, the CDR3 reads TGTGCCAGCAGGGGACTAGCGGGGTGGGAGCAGTTCTTC.